This T cell receptor (beta chain) was found in a study of blood T cells in healthy people across ages. Regarding the study as a whole: The recorded TCR beta diversity per million T cells decreased in a roughly linear manner with age.

Donors each provided ten milliliters of peripheral blood. As to this clonotype: Its matching antigen is unknown.

With a J-beta primer mix and a sample-barcoded 5' primer, a second PCR ran about 6 to 11 cycles. A template-switch adaptor with 12 random nucleotides tagged each cDNA molecule. One entry per CDR3 protein results from TCRdb running MiXCR on the 5' RACE reads. Among around 1,500,000 distinct CDR3 sequences listed, over 25% were seen once. The V gene's germline CDR1 is SGHDT and CDR2 YYEEEE. The CDR3 loop spans 15 amino acids. The trim removed 2 bases at V and 8 bases at J, leaving 7 bases unmatched. The chain has TRBV5-6 and TRBJ2-1, with 10 nucleotides matching TRBD2. Sequenced: blood. The receptor was isolated from a woman in her twenties or thirties in good health. The CDR3: CASSFLAGGRHEQFF. CDR3 nucleotides: TGTGCCAGCAGCTTCTTAGCGGGGGGTCGGCATGAGCAGTTCTTC.